The sequence of this T cell receptor (beta chain) was determined in a study of T cells in Graves' hyperthyroidism and ophthalmopathy. Findings and limits, study-wide: Stable hyperthyroidism was separated from ophthalmopathy by a model based on 13 V-J features. The model made its ophthalmopathy prediction, and onset followed a median approximately six months later.

Together with thyroid ultrasound, orbital computed tomography, serum thyroxine and TRAb, clinical symptoms were used for diagnoses. This clonotype has at least ten counts. Its specificity is unknown. There are 14 residues in the CDR3. V shed 5 bases and J 8 bases; nucleotides not matched to a gene: 7. Looked up from germline, CDR1 is MNHEY and CDR2 is SVGEGT. Amplification targeted TCR beta CDR3 regions from RNA transcripts. The TCR CDR3 first-round RT-PCR relied on the HTBI primer set. MiXCR was run by TCRdb on the multiplex PCR reads, yielding one entry per CDR3 protein. The sample includes about 210,000 distinct CDR3 sequences, around 17% of them seen just once.

This TCR came from a man in his forties with Graves' hyperthyroidism. The specimen sequenced was blood. The rearrangement links TRBV6-2 or TRBV6-3 to TRBJ2-1; 9 bases align to TRBD1. This chain's CDR3 is CASSNPGQGHEQFF. CDR3 in DNA: TGTGCCAGCAGTAACCCGGGACAGGGCCATGAGCAGTTCTTC.